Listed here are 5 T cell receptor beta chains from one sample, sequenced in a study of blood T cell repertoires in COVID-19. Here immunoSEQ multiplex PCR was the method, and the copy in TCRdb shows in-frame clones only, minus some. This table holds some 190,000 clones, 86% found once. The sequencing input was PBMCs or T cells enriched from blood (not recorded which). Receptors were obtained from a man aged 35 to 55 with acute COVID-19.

CDR3 loop: CASAGLAGEGQETQYF. The DNA for the CDR3 is TGTGCCAGCGCGGGACTAGCGGGAGAAGGTCAAGAGACCCAGTACTTC. V is TRBV27 and J is TRBJ2-5; TRBD2 matches at 14 bases. The ends lost 8 bases at V and 2 bases at J; junction bases unmatched: 7. Germline CDR1 and CDR2: MNHEY and SMNVEV (reference sequence). The CDR3 runs 16 residues.

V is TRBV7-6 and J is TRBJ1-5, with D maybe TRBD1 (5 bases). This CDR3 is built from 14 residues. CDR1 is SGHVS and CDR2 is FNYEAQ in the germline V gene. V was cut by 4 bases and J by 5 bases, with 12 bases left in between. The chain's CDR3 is CASSSTGSDQPQHF. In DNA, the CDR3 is TGTGCCAGCAGCTCAACAGGTAGTGATCAGCCCCAGCATTTT.

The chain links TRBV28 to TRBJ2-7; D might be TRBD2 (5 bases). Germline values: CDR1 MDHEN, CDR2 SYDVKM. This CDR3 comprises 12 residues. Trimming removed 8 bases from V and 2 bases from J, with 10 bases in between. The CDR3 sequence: CASGLGAYEQYF. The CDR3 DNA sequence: TGTGCCAGCGGCTTGGGAGCCTACGAGCAGTACTTC.

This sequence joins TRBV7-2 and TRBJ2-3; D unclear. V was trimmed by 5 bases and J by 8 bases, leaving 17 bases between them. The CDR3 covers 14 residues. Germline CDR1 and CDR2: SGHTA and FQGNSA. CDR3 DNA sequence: TGTGCCAGCAGCCCGAGGTCCCTCCGAACTACGCAGTATTTT. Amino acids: CASSPRSLRTTQYF. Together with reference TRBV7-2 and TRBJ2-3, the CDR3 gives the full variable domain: GAGVSQSPSNKVTEKGKDVELRCDPISGHTALYWYRQSLGQGLEFLIYFQGNSAPDKSGLPSDRFSAERTGGSVSTLTIQRTQQEDSAVYLCASSPRSLRTTQYFGPGTRLTVL.

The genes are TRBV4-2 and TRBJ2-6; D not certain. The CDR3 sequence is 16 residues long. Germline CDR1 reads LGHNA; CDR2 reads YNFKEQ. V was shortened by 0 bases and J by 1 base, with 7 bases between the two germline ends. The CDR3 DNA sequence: TGTGCCAGCAGCCAAGATCGGTCATCTGGGGCCAACGTCCTGACTTTC. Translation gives CASSQDRSSGANVLTF.